This paragraph reports one TCR beta chain. V lost 0 bases, J lost 9 bases, and 10 bases lay in between. The CDR3 is made up of 13 amino acids. Germline CDR1 reads SGDLS; CDR2 reads YYNGEE. TCRdb's copy holds only in-frame clones and misses some; the assay was immunoSEQ multiplex PCR. Found here are under 550,000 clones, around 90% of them singletons; the top ten hold 12%. Treatment meaning: around 19 received Ad26.COV2.S at low or high dose, single or two shots; about 5 received placebo; per-sample allocation not given. Each sample was drawn 63 days after the first injection (of vaccine or placebo). The record originates from a study of Ad26.COV2.S vaccination and SARS-CoV-2 variants.

The receptor was isolated from a person aged 18 to 65 who received the Ad26.COV2.S COVID-19 vaccine or a placebo. Sequenced here: peripheral blood, sampled in a trial of Ad26.COV2.S vaccine versus placebo. The chain recombines TRBV9 with TRBJ1-5, with D maybe TRBD1 (5 bases). This chain's CDR3 is CASSVGGAWPQHF. CDR3 nucleotide sequence: TGTGCCAGCAGCGTAGGAGGGGCTTGGCCCCAGCATTTT. The complete variable domain, with remaining parts taken from reference TRBV9 and TRBJ1-5, reads DSGVTQTPKHLITATGQRVTLRCSPRSGDLSVYWYQQSLDQGLQFLIQYYNGEERAKGNILERFSAQQFPDLHSELNLSSLELGDSALYFCASSVGGAWPQHFGDGTRLSIL.